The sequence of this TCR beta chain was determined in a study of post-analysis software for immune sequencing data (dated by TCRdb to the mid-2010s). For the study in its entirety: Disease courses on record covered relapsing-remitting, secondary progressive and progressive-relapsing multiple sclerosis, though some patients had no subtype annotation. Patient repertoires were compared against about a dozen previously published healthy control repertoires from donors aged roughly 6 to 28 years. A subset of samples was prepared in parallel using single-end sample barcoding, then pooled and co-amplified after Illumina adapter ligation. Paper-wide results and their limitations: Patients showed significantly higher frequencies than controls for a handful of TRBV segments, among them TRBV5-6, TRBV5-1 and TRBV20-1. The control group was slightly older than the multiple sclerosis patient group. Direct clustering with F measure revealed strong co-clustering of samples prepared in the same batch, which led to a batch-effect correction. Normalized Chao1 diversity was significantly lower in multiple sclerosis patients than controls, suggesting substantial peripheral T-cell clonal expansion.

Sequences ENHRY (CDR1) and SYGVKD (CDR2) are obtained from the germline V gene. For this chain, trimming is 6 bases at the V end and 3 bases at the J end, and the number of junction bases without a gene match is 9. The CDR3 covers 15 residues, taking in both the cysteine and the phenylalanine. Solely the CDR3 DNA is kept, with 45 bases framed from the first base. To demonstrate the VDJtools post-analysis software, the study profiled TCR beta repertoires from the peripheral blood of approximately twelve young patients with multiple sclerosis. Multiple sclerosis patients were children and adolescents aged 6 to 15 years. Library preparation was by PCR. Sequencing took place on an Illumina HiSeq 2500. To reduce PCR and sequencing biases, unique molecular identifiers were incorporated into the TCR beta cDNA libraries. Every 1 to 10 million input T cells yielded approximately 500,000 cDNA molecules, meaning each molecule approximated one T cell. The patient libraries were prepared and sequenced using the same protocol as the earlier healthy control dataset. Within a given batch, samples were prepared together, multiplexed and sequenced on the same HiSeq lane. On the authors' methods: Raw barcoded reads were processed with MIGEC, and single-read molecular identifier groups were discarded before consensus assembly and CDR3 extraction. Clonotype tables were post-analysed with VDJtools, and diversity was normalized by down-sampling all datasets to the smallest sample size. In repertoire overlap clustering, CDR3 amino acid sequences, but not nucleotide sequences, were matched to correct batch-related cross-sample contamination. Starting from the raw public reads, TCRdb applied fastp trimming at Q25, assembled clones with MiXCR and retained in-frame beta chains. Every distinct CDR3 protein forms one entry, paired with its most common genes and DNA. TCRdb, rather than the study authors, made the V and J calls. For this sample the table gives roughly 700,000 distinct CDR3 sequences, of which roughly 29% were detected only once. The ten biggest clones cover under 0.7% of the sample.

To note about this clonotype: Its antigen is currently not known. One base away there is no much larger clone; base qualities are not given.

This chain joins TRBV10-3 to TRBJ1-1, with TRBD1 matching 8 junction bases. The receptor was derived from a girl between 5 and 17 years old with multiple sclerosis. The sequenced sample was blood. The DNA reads TGTGCCATCAGGGCGGGGACAGGAGGGGACACTGAAGCTTTCTTT. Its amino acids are CAIRAGTGGDTEAFF.